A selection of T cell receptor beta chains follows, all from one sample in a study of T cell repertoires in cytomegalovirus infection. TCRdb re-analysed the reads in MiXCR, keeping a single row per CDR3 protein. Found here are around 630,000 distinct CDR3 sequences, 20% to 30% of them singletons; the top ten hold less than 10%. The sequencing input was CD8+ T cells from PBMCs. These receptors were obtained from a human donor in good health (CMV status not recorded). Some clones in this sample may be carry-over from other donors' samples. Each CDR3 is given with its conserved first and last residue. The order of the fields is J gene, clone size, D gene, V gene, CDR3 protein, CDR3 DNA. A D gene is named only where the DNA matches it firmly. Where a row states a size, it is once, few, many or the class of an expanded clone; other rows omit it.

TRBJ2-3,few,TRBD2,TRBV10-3,CAISESSTSGGPADTQYF,TGTGCCATCAGTGAGTCTTCGACTAGCGGGGGGCCGGCAGATACGCAGTATTTT
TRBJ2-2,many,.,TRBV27,CASSLTSQRAGELFF,TGTGCCAGCAGTTTAACAAGCCAGAGAGCAGGGGAGCTGTTTTTT
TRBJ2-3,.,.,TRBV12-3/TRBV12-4,CASSPGQAGKRYF,TGTGCCAGCAGCCCCGGACAGGCGGGGAAGAGGTATTTT
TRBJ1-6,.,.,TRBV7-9,CASMDGGRLGSNSPLHF,TGTGCCAGCATGGACGGGGGGCGCCTAGGTTCTAATTCACCCCTCCACTTT
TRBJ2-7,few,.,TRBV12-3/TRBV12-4,CASSPDPPAEDEQYF,TGTGCCAGCAGTCCGGACCCTCCGGCGGAAGATGAGCAGTACTTC
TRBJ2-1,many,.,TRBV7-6,CASSLRGIGQSSYNEQFF,TGTGCCAGCAGCTTACGGGGTATCGGGCAAAGCTCCTACAATGAGCAGTTCTTC
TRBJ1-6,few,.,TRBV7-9,CASNSRLEGPIISPLHF,TGTGCCAGCAACTCCCGCTTGGAGGGCCCCATTATTTCACCCCTCCACTTT
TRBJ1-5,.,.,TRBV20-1,CSARSHKKNQPQHF,TGCAGTGCTAGATCCCACAAGAAAAATCAGCCCCAGCATTTT
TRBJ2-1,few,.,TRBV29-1,CSVPLSSYNEQFF,TGCAGCGTCCCACTGAGCTCCTACAATGAGCAGTTCTTC
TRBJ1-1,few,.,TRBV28,CASSFSWEGTEAFF,TGTGCCAGCAGTTTTTCTTGGGAGGGCACTGAAGCTTTCTTT
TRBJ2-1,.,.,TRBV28,CASSYWASAEQQFF,TGTGCCAGCAGTTATTGGGCCAGCGCCGAACAGCAGTTCTTC
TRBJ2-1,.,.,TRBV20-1,CSARGPLNEQFF,TGCAGTGCTAGAGGGCCCCTCAATGAGCAGTTCTTC
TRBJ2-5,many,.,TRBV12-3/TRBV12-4,CASSLVPYQETQYF,TGTGCCAGCAGTTTAGTCCCGTACCAAGAGACCCAGTACTTC
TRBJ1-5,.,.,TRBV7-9,CASSFGQPYQPQHF,TGTGCCAGCAGCTTCGGACAGCCCTATCAGCCCCAGCATTTT
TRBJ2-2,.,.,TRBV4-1,CASSLAGTENTGELFF,TGCGCCAGCAGCCTTGCGGGGACCGAAAACACCGGGGAGCTGTTTTTT
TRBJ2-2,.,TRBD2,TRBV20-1,CNARVPAGGLTGELFF,TGCAATGCTAGAGTACCAGCGGGGGGGCTGACCGGGGAGCTGTTTTTT
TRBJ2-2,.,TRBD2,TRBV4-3,CASSDAPTRPGGRTGELFF,TGCGCCAGCAGCGATGCACCTACTAGGCCGGGGGGTCGGACCGGGGAGCTGTTTTTT
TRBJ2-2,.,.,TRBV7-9,CAGSAPELFF,TGTGCGGGTAGCGCCCCGGAGCTGTTTTTT
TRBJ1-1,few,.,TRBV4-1,CASSQDSTGWNTEAFF,TGCGCCAGCAGCCAAGATTCTACAGGGTGGAACACTGAAGCTTTCTTT
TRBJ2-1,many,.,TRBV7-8,CASSPLDSSYNEQFF,TGTGCCAGCAGCCCCCTGGATAGCTCCTACAATGAGCAGTTCTTC
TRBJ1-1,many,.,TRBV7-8,CASSTRTGNTEAFF,TGTGCCAGCAGCACCCGGACCGGGAACACTGAAGCTTTCTTT
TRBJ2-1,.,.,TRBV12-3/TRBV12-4,CARSQTGASYNEQFF,TGTGCCAGAAGTCAGACAGGTGCATCCTACAATGAGCAGTTCTTC
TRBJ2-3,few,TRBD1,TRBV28,CASSFRAGGQDTQYF,TGTGCCAGCAGTTTCCGGGCAGGGGGCCAAGATACGCAGTATTTT
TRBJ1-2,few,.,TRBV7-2,CASSLGHQRYLNYGYTF,TGTGCCAGCAGCTTAGGTCACCAACGCTACCTTAACTATGGCTACACCTTC
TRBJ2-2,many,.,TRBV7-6,CASSLTIGTGELFF,TGTGCCAGCAGCTTAACCATCGGTACCGGGGAGCTGTTTTTT
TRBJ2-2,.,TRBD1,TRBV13,CASSAQGADTGELFF,TGTGCCAGCAGCGCACAGGGGGCTGACACCGGGGAGCTGTTTTTT
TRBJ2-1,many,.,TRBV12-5,CASGFVPGRMNEQFF,TGTGCTAGTGGTTTTGTCCCGGGTCGGATGAATGAGCAGTTCTTC
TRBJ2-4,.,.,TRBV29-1,CSVVGVAKNIQYF,TGCAGCGTTGTAGGGGTGGCCAAAAACATTCAGTACTTC
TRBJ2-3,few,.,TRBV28,CASVRDSSTDTQYF,TGTGCCAGCGTTCGGGACTCTAGCACAGATACGCAGTATTTT
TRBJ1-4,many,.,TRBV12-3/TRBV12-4,CASTSTRDSEREKLFF,TGTGCCAGCACCTCCACGAGGGATTCGGAGAGGGAAAAACTGTTTTTT
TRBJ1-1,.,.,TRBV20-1,CSAPLNTEAFF,TGCAGTGCCCCTCTGAACACTGAAGCTTTCTTT
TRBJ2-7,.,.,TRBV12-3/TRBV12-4,CASSTGGYGQYF,TGTGCCAGCAGCACGGGGGGCTACGGGCAGTACTTC
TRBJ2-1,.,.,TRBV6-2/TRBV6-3,CASVGRGSMYNEQFF,TGTGCCAGCGTCGGCAGGGGCTCGATGTACAATGAGCAGTTCTTC